The 18 T cell receptor beta chains below were found in one sample sequenced in a study of T-cell reconstitution after alpha-beta-depleted transplantation in children. Preparation of the TCRbeta library involved a method that used unique molecular identifiers. TCRdb itself ran the PCR reads through MiXCR, one entry per CDR3 protein. Of 750,000 to 950,000 distinct CDR3 sequences in the sample, 16% are singletons; the top ten hold 5%. Sample: PBMCs, mostly from graft donor cells, taken 360 days after TCRalphabeta/CD19-depleted stem cell transplant. These receptors were collected from a male patient between 10 and 17 years old who had a stem cell transplant for acute lymphoblastic leukemia, so the T cells may come from the graft donor.

This clonotype was observed a handful of times. V usage is TRBV19 and J usage is TRBJ1-1; 11 nucleotides align to TRBD1. Unmatched junction bases numbered 1, after V lost 9 bases and J lost 4 bases. Per the germline V gene, CDR1 is LNHDA and CDR2 is SQIVND (reference sequence). The CDR3 contains 12 residues. The CDR3 loop is CASGTGGTEAFF. The CDR3 DNA sequence: TGTGCCAGCGGGACAGGGGGCACTGAAGCTTTCTTT.

This clonotype came up a few times. The chain joins TRBV27 to TRBJ2-7, with D perhaps assigned TRBD1 or TRBD2 (5 bases each). CDR1 is MNHEY and CDR2 is SMNVEV in the germline V gene (reference sequence). Trimming pared 7 bases from V and 1 base from J, leaving 8 bases between. The CDR3 has 12 amino acids. The CDR3 DNA reads TGTGCCAGCACCTGGGGGTCCTACGAGCAGTACTTC. Protein product: CASTWGSYEQYF.

In DNA form, the CDR3 reads TGCGCCAGCAGCGGCGGGAGAAGGGCAGATACGCAGTATTTT. It is translated as CASSGGRRADTQYF. The chain has TRBV5-1 and TRBJ2-3; TRBD2 matches 7 bases. CDR3 size: 14 residues. CDR1 is SGHRS, CDR2 YFSETQ, per germline. Trimming at V came to 4 bases and at J to 4 bases, leaving 6 bases not matched to a gene.

This chain links TRBV4-2 with TRBJ1-3, with no clear D. Trimming removed 0 bases at V and 0 bases at J, with 6 bases between. This CDR3 contains 15 residues. CDR1 is LGHNA and CDR2 is YNFKEQ in the germline V gene. The CDR3 region has the DNA TGTGCCAGCAGCCAAGACTGGAGCTCTGGAAACACCATATATTTT. Translation: CASSQDWSSGNTIYF.

This clonotype was counted many times. This chain joins TRBV7-2 and TRBJ1-4; 9 bases map to TRBD1. Germline values: CDR1 SGHTA, CDR2 FQGNSA. V trimming: 5 bases; J trimming: 6 bases; junction bases outside the gene matches: 4. The CDR3 runs to 14 residues. CDR3 region: CASSLGQGDEKLFF. Written as DNA, the CDR3 is TGTGCCAGCAGCCTGGGACAGGGTGATGAAAAACTGTTTTTT. Looking up the rest from reference TRBV7-2 and TRBJ1-4 gives the full variable domain: GAGVSQSPSNKVTEKGKDVELRCDPISGHTALYWYRQSLGQGLEFLIYFQGNSAPDKSGLPSDRFSAERTGGSVSTLTIQRTQQEDSAVYLCASSLGQGDEKLFFGSGTQLSVL.

V usage is TRBV5-1 and J usage is TRBJ2-7; the D gene is possibly TRBD2 (5 bases). Trimming pared 2 bases from V and 6 bases from J, leaving 9 bases between. The germline CDR1 and CDR2 sequences are SGHRS and YFSETQ. This CDR3 comprises 12 residues. In nucleotides, the CDR3 is TGCGCCAGCAGCTTTTCTAGCTCCGAGCAGTACTTC. Its protein is CASSFSSSEQYF.

Many counts were recorded for this clonotype. The chain employs TRBV5-1 and TRBJ1-1; 7 bases line up with TRBD1. The junction had 6 bases not matched to a gene; V was cut back by 4 bases and J by 0 bases. The CDR3 runs to 15 residues. The V gene's germline CDR1 is SGHRS and CDR2 YFSETQ. The CDR3 sequence is CASSQRQGLNTEAFF. The CDR3 DNA reads TGCGCCAGCAGCCAACGACAGGGCTTGAACACTGAAGCTTTCTTT.

This rearrangement joins TRBV4-1 to TRBJ1-4; D is perhaps TRBD1 (6 bases). Trimming cost V 3 bases and J 8 bases, with 19 bases left between them. Looked up from germline, CDR1 is MGHRA and CDR2 is YSYEKL. This CDR3 comprises 16 residues. CDR3 DNA sequence: TGCGCCAGCAGCCATCCCCACAGGGAAGGGGACGAAAAACTGTTTTTT. It specifies CASSHPHREGDEKLFF.

V is TRBV5-1 and J is TRBJ2-5, with 8 nucleotides matching TRBD2. Germline-derived CDR1 and CDR2 are SGHRS and YFSETQ. The trim removed 1 base at V and 0 bases at J, leaving 5 bases unmatched. This CDR3 spans 16 amino acids. CDR3 in DNA: TGCGCCAGCAGCTTGAGGCCTAGCGGGTACCAAGAGACCCAGTACTTC. It translates to CASSLRPSGYQETQYF.

At least ten counts were recorded for this clonotype. In nucleotides, the CDR3 is TGTGCCACCAGTGATCTTGGACGTGGAAAAGAAGAGCTGTTTTTT. Translated, it gives CATSDLGRGKEELFF. The chain employs TRBV24-1 and TRBJ2-2, with no clear D. Germline V gene lookup returns CDR1 KGHDR and CDR2 SFDVKD. The V end lost 3 bases, the J end lost 11 bases, and 18 bases lay between the germline ends. This CDR3 spans 15 amino acids.

In this sample, this clonotype turned up many times. The DNA for the CDR3 is TGCGCCAGCAGCCAAGCCACCTCCTACGAGCAGTACTTC. Its protein is CASSQATSYEQYF. The J gene is TRBJ2-7, the V gene TRBV4-1; D not resolved. The V gene's germline CDR1 is MGHRA and CDR2 YSYEKL. The CDR3 length is 13 residues. With 1 base removed from V and 0 bases from J, the gap between germline ends came to 4 bases.

This clonotype was found a few times. The chain uses TRBV21-1 and TRBJ2-7. TRBV21-1 counts as a pseudogene. CDR3 length equals 11 residues. CDR3 coding DNA: TGTGCCAGCATTATAGCCTACGAGCAGTACTTC. Protein: CASIIAYEQYF.

This clonotype was observed many times. The rearrangement links TRBV6-5 to TRBJ2-1; tentatively, D is TRBD2 (5 bases). The CDR3 length is 16 residues. The V end lost 5 bases, the J end lost 4 bases, and 18 bases lay between the germline ends. Germline V CDR1 and CDR2: MNHEY, SVGAGI. This CDR3 reads CASSPLRGSRYNEQFF. CDR3 in DNA: TGTGCCAGCAGTCCCCTTCGTGGGAGTAGGTACAATGAGCAGTTCTTC.

The chain recombines TRBV9 with TRBJ2-5, with 9 bases aligning to TRBD1. This CDR3 is built from 15 residues. With 4 bases clipped from V and 5 bases from J, the junction kept 9 bases outside the gene matches. Germline assignment: CDR1 SGDLS and CDR2 YYNGEE. The CDR3 region has the DNA TGTGCCAGCAGCATGGACAGGGGAGAGATGGAGACCCAGTACTTC. Encoded protein: CASSMDRGEMETQYF.

A few counts support this clonotype. This chain joins TRBV11-2 and TRBJ2-1; D is unresolved. Germline CDR1 and CDR2: SGHAT and FQNNGV. CDR3 size: 17 residues. V shed 4 bases and J shed 4 bases, with 20 bases lying between them. CDR3 sequence reads: CASSSLTAAGFYNEQFF. The CDR3 region has the DNA TGTGCCAGCAGCTCACTCACCGCAGCCGGGTTTTACAATGAGCAGTTCTTC.

The sample holds a few counts of this clonotype. The chain is built from TRBV4-2 and TRBJ2-1; D not resolved. Germline values: CDR1 LGHNA, CDR2 YNFKEQ. The V gene lost 1 base and the J gene lost 10 bases, with 14 bases spanning the gap. This CDR3 spans 14 amino acids. This CDR3 is CASSQVPSSGEQFF. The DNA for the CDR3 is TGTGCCAGCAGCCAAGTCCCCAGCTCTGGCGAGCAGTTCTTC.

The rearrangement links TRBV5-3 to TRBJ1-1, with a tentative D call TRBD1 (6 bases). TRBV5-3 is an open reading frame whose function is uncertain. Deletions cut 5 bases from V and 5 bases from J, with 16 bases between. The CDR3 is made up of 14 amino acids. The CDR3: CARRPKFRGTEAFF. In DNA, the CDR3 is TGTGCCAGAAGGCCGAAGTTCAGGGGTACTGAAGCTTTCTTT.

V usage is TRBV29-1 and J usage is TRBJ1-1; 11 bases align to TRBD1. The CDR3 is 13 residues long. Germline V gene lookup returns CDR1 SQVTM and CDR2 ANQGSEA. Trimming at V came to 6 bases and at J to 6 bases, leaving 6 bases not matched to a gene. The DNA of the CDR3 is TGCAGCGTGGCGGACAGGGGGCGGGCTGAAGCTTTCTTT. The encoded protein is CSVADRGRAEAFF.